The 15 T cell receptor beta chains reported below all come from one sample, sequenced in a study of T cells after yellow fever vaccination. TCRdb re-derived calls from the 5' RACE reads in MiXCR, one entry per CDR3 protein. This sample yields 150,000 to 200,000 distinct CDR3 sequences, of which roughly 6.2% are seen a single time; about 2.8% belongs to the top ten. The sample was CD4+ T cells sorted from PBMCs, taken on the day of the first yellow fever vaccination. The receptors shown here come from a man between 18 and 35 years old who received the YFV17D yellow fever vaccine.

This clonotype was counted ten times or more. The rearrangement uses TRBV5-1 and TRBJ2-1, with TRBD2 matching over 14 bases. J gave up 1 base and V 4 bases, and 7 bases lay outside the gene matches. Germline V lookup: CDR1 SGHRS, CDR2 YFSETQ. The CDR3 length is 18 residues. CDR3 in amino acids: CASSPGTSGGRSYNEQFF. CDR3 sequence (DNA): TGCGCCAGCAGCCCCGGGACTAGCGGGGGCCGGTCCTACAATGAGCAGTTCTTC.

The chain carries TRBV5-4 and TRBJ2-5; tentatively, D is TRBD1 or TRBD2 (6 bases each). V lost 1 base to trimming and J lost 5 bases, with 18 bases between them. CDR1 and CDR2 (germline): SGHNT, YYREEE (reference sequence). CDR3 length: 16 amino acids. Written as DNA, the CDR3 is TGTGCCAGCAGCTTGAATTACGGGGGCGGCATGGAGACCCAGTACTTC. It yields the protein CASSLNYGGGMETQYF.

This clonotype appeared a few times. The chain combines TRBV29-1 with TRBJ1-4; D remains unclear. The CDR3 loop spans 13 amino acids. Per the germline V gene, CDR1 is SQVTM and CDR2 is ANQGSEA. Between the trimmed V and J ends, which lost 6 bases and 5 bases, there was a span of 13 bases. The CDR3 here is CSVASASNEKLFF. The CDR3 bases are TGCAGCGTGGCGTCGGCGTCAAATGAAAAACTGTTTTTT.

The chain joins TRBV4-1 to TRBJ1-6, with D uncertain. CDR1 is MGHRA and CDR2 is YSYEKL in the germline V gene. This CDR3 has 16 residues. Trimming pared 0 bases from V and 5 bases from J, leaving 11 bases between. DNA for the CDR3: TGCGCCAGCAGCCAAGACGTTAAGGGTCATAATTCACCCCTCCACTTT. It is translated as CASSQDVKGHNSPLHF.

The chain has TRBV6-1 and TRBJ2-7, with D perhaps matching TRBD1 (6 bases). The CDR3 is 15 amino acids. Trimming took 5 bases from V and 4 from J, leaving 18 bases between them. Germline CDR1 reads MNHNS; CDR2 reads SASEGT. The CDR3 DNA is TGTGCCAGCAGTCCGAGAACCGGGACACCATACGAGCAGTACTTC. It translates to CASSPRTGTPYEQYF.

In this sample, this clonotype turned up many times. This chain connects TRBV12-3 or TRBV12-4 to TRBJ1-2; D uncertain. This CDR3 has 13 amino acids. Between the trimmed V and J ends, which lost 3 bases and 6 bases, there was a span of 11 bases. Here the CDR3 DNA reads TGTGCCAGCAGTTTGGTTCTGGTGGATGGCTACACCTTC. It translates to CASSLVLVDGYTF.

The chain links TRBV12-3 or TRBV12-4 to TRBJ2-2; 8 bases line up with TRBD1. The CDR3 is made up of 15 amino acids. With 6 bases clipped from V and 0 bases from J, the junction kept 3 bases outside the gene matches. For the CDR3, the DNA is TGTGCCAGCAGCGGACAGGGTACGAACACCGGGGAGCTGTTTTTT. This gives the protein CASSGQGTNTGELFF.

This clonotype was recorded many times. V gene TRBV28 combines with J gene TRBJ2-7; perhaps TRBD1 as D (6 bases). V was clipped by 5 bases and J by 4 bases, with 9 bases between them. Germline V gene sequence: CDR1 MDHEN, CDR2 SYDVKM. CDR3 length equals 12 residues. The DNA of the CDR3 is TGTGCCAGCAGTAGGACAGAGTACGAGCAGTACGTC. Translating it yields CASSRTEYEQYV.

This clonotype was observed at least ten times. This chain connects TRBV3-1 to TRBJ2-4; 8 bases agree with TRBD1. Germline assignment: CDR1 LGHDT and CDR2 YNNKEL (reference sequence). CDR3 size: 13 residues. V was pared by 9 bases and J by 6 bases, with 7 bases of the junction left unmatched. The CDR3 here is CARPGQGGNIQYF. As DNA, the CDR3 is TGTGCCAGGCCCGGACAGGGCGGAAACATTCAGTACTTC.

In regard to this clonotype: A much larger clone sits a single nucleotide away, making a read error possible. CDR3 sequence (DNA): TGCGCCGGCAGCGTGGACAGGCTCAGCGGTGAGACCCAGTACTTC. This translates into CAGSVDRLSGETQYF. V and J are TRBV5-1 and TRBJ2-5; 7 bases line up with TRBD1. The CDR3 extends over 15 amino acids. Germline CDR1 SGHRS, CDR2 YFSETQ.

This clonotype appeared many times. V gene TRBV4-2 combines with J gene TRBJ2-3, with 9 positions matching TRBD2. The CDR3 covers 16 residues. The trim removed 3 bases at V and 1 base at J, leaving 5 bases unmatched. From germline, CDR1 is LGHNA and CDR2 YNFKEQ. The CDR3, as DNA: TGTGCCAGCAGCCACGTTAGCGGGGGAGGCACAGATACGCAGTATTTT. It yields the protein CASSHVSGGGTDTQYF.

This clonotype came up many times. The chain has TRBV2 and TRBJ2-2; D gene unclear. The CDR3 contains 13 residues. Germline loops: CDR1 SNHLY, CDR2 FYNNEI. Trimming cost V 7 bases and J 1 base, with 7 bases left between them. CDR3 bases: TGTGCCAGCAACGGAGAGAACACCGGGGAGCTGTTTTTT. It codes for CASNGENTGELFF.

This rearrangement joins TRBV28 to TRBJ2-1, with D possibly being TRBD2 (6 bases). Between the trimmed V and J ends, which lost 9 bases and 8 bases, there was a span of 26 bases. Germline assignment: CDR1 MDHEN and CDR2 SYDVKM. The CDR3 consists of 16 residues. The CDR3 region has the DNA TGTGCCAGTGGGAGGCGGCCCGGGGAGAGGTGGGATGAGCAGTTCTTC. Encoded protein: CASGRRPGERWDEQFF.

This clonotype was detected ten times or more. This chain connects TRBV2 to TRBJ1-6, with a weak D call TRBD1 (6 bases). Germline V lookup: CDR1 SNHLY, CDR2 FYNNEI. With 10 bases removed from V and 10 bases from J, the gap between germline ends came to 17 bases. CDR3 length equals 13 residues. The CDR3 nucleotides are TGTGCCACCGCCGGGACAATCGGGTCACCCCTCCACTTT. Protein sequence: CATAGTIGSPLHF.

In this sample, this clonotype turned up many times. The gene calls are TRBV20-1 and TRBJ1-1; D may be TRBD1 (5 bases). V lost 2 bases and J 4 bases, leaving 14 bases between the germline ends. The length of the CDR3 is 14 residues. The V gene's germline CDR1 is DFQATT and CDR2 SNEGSKA (reference sequence). The CDR3 loop reads CSARFGSGPTEAFF. DNA of the CDR3: TGCAGTGCTAGATTCGGGTCAGGGCCCACTGAAGCTTTCTTT.